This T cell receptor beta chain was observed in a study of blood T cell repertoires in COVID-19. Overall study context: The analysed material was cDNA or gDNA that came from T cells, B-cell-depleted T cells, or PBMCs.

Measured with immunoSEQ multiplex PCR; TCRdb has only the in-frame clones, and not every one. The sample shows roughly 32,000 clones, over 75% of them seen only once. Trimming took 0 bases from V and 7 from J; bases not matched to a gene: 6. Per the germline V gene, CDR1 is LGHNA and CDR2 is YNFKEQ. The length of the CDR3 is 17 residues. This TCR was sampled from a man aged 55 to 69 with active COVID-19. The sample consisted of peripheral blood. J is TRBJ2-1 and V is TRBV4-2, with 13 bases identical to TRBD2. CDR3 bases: TGTGCCAGCAGCCAAGACTCGGGACTAGCGGGGTATAATGAGCAGTTCTTC. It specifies CASSQDSGLAGYNEQFF.